A single sample gave rise to the 17 T cell receptor beta chains below, sequenced in a study of beta chain features in type 1 diabetes. Expressed TCRB transcripts got sequenced, as all isolated RNA was reverse transcribed. Clones were sequenced by immunoSEQ multiplex PCR, and TCRdb holds only the in-frame ones, with some missing. The table records about 210,000 clones, 9.5% to 13% of them present only once. Sample: central memory CD4+ T cells from blood. Receptor source: a man between 18 and 29 years old in good health.

The table lists this clone with a few counts. The chain is built from TRBV7-6 and TRBJ2-7, with 9 bases matching TRBD1. The length of the CDR3 is 15 residues. From germline, CDR1 is SGHVS and CDR2 FNYEAQ. V was clipped by 5 bases and J by 5 bases; unmatched bases: 10. The CDR3 spells CASSLYRGRLNEQYF. The CDR3 coding sequence is TGTGCCAGCAGCCTCTACAGGGGGCGCCTAAACGAGCAGTACTTC.

This clone was observed a few times. J is TRBJ1-2 and V is TRBV6-5; D is perhaps TRBD1 (5 bases). The CDR3 loop spans 16 amino acids. The germline CDR1 and CDR2 sequences are MNHEY and SVGAGI. The V gene lost 0 bases and the J gene lost 6 bases, with 17 bases spanning the gap. The CDR3 protein is CASSYSTPMGPHGYTF. CDR3 DNA sequence: TGTGCCAGCAGTTACTCGACTCCCATGGGGCCTCATGGCTACACCTTC.

This clone was recorded at least ten times. The chain has TRBV4-2 and TRBJ2-7; TRBD2 matches at 7 bases. The CDR3 extends over 13 amino acids. CDR1 and CDR2 (germline): LGHNA, YNFKEQ. V shed 4 bases, J shed 4 bases, and the junction held 4 bases outside the gene matches. CDR3 in DNA: TGTGCCAGCAGCCTGCCCGGGGGGTACGAGCAGTACTTC. Protein sequence: CASSLPGGYEQYF.

This clone has at least ten counts. J is TRBJ1-1 and V is TRBV29-1; D uncertain. The germline V gene encodes CDR1 SQVTM and CDR2 ANQGSEA. This CDR3 comprises 12 residues. Trimming removed 4 bases at V and 5 bases at J, with 11 bases between. The CDR3 DNA reads TGCAGCGTTGGGGGAGGGCGAACTGAAGCTTTCTTT. Translation gives CSVGGGRTEAFF.

Concerning this clone itself: The sample carries other DNA sequences with the same CDR3. This chain uses TRBV30 with TRBJ2-2, with D possibly TRBD2 on 6 matching bases. V was trimmed by 3 bases and J by 1 base, leaving 9 bases between them. Germline values: CDR1 GTSNPN, CDR2 SVGIG (reference sequence). This CDR3 spans 14 amino acids. CDR3 sequence (DNA): TGTGCCTGGAGGCGGGGAAGGAACACCGGGGAGCTGTTTTTT. As protein: CAWRRGRNTGELFF.

This clone was picked up many times. The rearrangement links TRBV5-1 to TRBJ2-1; 10 bases are shared with TRBD2. CDR1 and CDR2 from the germline V gene are SGHRS and YFSETQ. This CDR3 has 17 residues. V was clipped by 0 bases and J by 7 bases; unmatched bases: 10. The CDR3: CASSLAIGLAVTNEQFF. The CDR3 DNA reads as TGCGCCAGCAGCTTGGCCATTGGACTAGCGGTAACTAATGAGCAGTTCTTC.

This clone was seen only a few times. For the CDR3, the DNA is TGTGCCTGGTCGCGACAGGGGGCACACGAGCAGTACTTC. Translated, it gives CAWSRQGAHEQYF. The chain employs TRBV30 and TRBJ2-7; 10 positions agree with TRBD1. Germline assignment: CDR1 GTSNPN and CDR2 SVGIG (reference sequence). The J segment lost 5 bases and the V segment lost 5 bases, leaving 6 bases of the junction unmatched. The CDR3 runs to 13 residues.

The chain is built from TRBV5-6 and TRBJ2-3; 7 bases map to TRBD2. The germline V gene has CDR1 SGHDT and CDR2 YYEEEE. The CDR3 loop spans 15 amino acids. With V trimmed by 0 bases and J by 6 bases, 7 bases remained unmatched. The CDR3 DNA sequence: TGTGCCAGCAGCTTGGGACTAGCCCCGGCGGATACGCAGTATTTT. This sequence encodes CASSLGLAPADTQYF.

The CDR3: CASSFSETSSYEQYF. The CDR3 nucleotides read TGTGCCAGCAGCTTTAGCGAGACGAGCTCCTACGAGCAGTACTTC. The chain has TRBV27 and TRBJ2-7, with D maybe TRBD2 (5 bases). The germline V gene encodes CDR1 MNHEY and CDR2 SMNVEV (reference sequence). Trimming left V 6 bases short and J 0 bases short, with 15 bases between. This CDR3 is built from 15 residues.

This clone came up a few times. V gene TRBV2 combines with J gene TRBJ2-7; D unclear. V was trimmed by 4 bases and J by 2 bases, leaving 21 bases between them. The CDR3 sequence is 17 residues long. Germline lookup yields CDR1 SNHLY and CDR2 FYNNEI. CDR3 residues: CASSVTPMAEITYEQYF. The CDR3 DNA follows: TGTGCCAGCAGTGTAACCCCAATGGCTGAGATCACCTACGAGCAGTACTTC.

This chain connects TRBV10-3 to TRBJ2-1; 7 nucleotides line up with TRBD2. The CDR3 sequence is 15 residues long. V shed 4 bases, J shed 6 bases, and the junction held 9 bases outside the gene matches. Germline V gives CDR1 ENHRY, CDR2 SYGVKD. CDR3 sequence: CAISGGGVEANEQFF. The CDR3 coding sequence is TGTGCCATCAGTGGGGGAGGGGTAGAGGCCAATGAGCAGTTCTTC.

This clone occurred a few times. This sample also contains other DNA sequences that code for the same CDR3. The CDR3 nucleotides are TGCGCCAGCAGCTTGGGCACAGGGGGAAGCAATCAGCCCCAGCATTTT. Translation gives CASSLGTGGSNQPQHF. The chain links TRBV5-1 to TRBJ1-5; 8 bases line up with TRBD1. V was pared by 0 bases and J by 1 base, with 3 bases of the junction left unmatched. The CDR3 length is 16 residues. Germline values: CDR1 SGHRS, CDR2 YFSETQ.

J is TRBJ2-3 and V is TRBV30; TRBD1 or TRBD2 may be the D gene (6 bases each). Trimming removed 5 bases at V and 1 base at J, with 19 bases between. From germline, CDR1 is GTSNPN and CDR2 SVGIG (reference sequence). This CDR3 contains 16 residues. The CDR3 protein is CAWQPLRGDGTDTQYF. CDR3 nucleotides: TGTGCCTGGCAGCCCCTTAGGGGGGATGGCACAGATACGCAGTATTTT.

A few counts support this clone. The chain joins TRBV15 to TRBJ1-2; no definite D call. Between the trimmed V and J ends, which lost 5 bases and 4 bases, there was a span of 11 bases. Germline loops: CDR1 LNHNV, CDR2 YYDKDF (reference sequence). The CDR3 is 13 amino acids. The CDR3 nucleotides read TGTGCCACCAGCGCGGGGTTTAGCTATGGCTACACCTTC. As protein: CATSAGFSYGYTF.

The sample holds a few counts of this clone. The chain combines TRBV2 with TRBJ2-5, with a possible D match to TRBD1 (7 bases). The germline V gene encodes CDR1 SNHLY and CDR2 FYNNEI. Trimming left V 6 bases short and J 4 bases short, with 9 bases between. This CDR3 has 12 residues. CDR3 nucleotides: TGTGCCAGCAGCCAGGGGGGAGAGACCCAGTACTTC. Its translation: CASSQGGETQYF.

Only a few counts were recorded for this clone. The chain has TRBV2 and TRBJ2-6, with D uncertain. Germline V CDR1 and CDR2: SNHLY, FYNNEI. Trimming shortened V by 6 bases and J by 5 bases, and 14 bases separated the two germline ends. The CDR3 length is 15 residues. The CDR3 DNA follows: TGTGCCAGCAGCCCTTATGGCTCCAGGGCCAACGTCCTGACTTTC. Translation gives CASSPYGSRANVLTF.

This clone was seen only a few times. This chain links TRBV9 with TRBJ1-4; 9 bases align to TRBD1. CDR1 SGDLS and CDR2 YYNGEE come from the germline V gene. V was clipped by 0 bases and J by 8 bases; unmatched bases: 8. This CDR3 contains 16 residues. The CDR3 region is CASSVGQGQGEEKLFF. The CDR3 DNA sequence: TGTGCCAGCAGCGTAGGCCAGGGACAGGGAGAAGAAAAACTGTTTTTT.